Shown below are 13 T cell receptor beta chains from a single sample sequenced in a study of CD8 T cells in Susac syndrome. RNA was extracted with the RNeasy kit, and a quantity of roughly 0.5 to 1 ug was reverse transcribed using random hexamers. TCRdb reprocessed the immunoSEQ multiplex PCR reads via MiXCR and lists one record per CDR3 protein. Of about 140,000 distinct CDR3 sequences listed, about 94% are singletons. The specimen sequenced was CD8+ T cells from PBMCs. These receptor sequences come from a human donor in good health.

The chain joins TRBV27 to TRBJ2-1; D gene ambiguous. The length of the CDR3 is 11 residues. V lost 6 bases to trimming and J lost 11 bases, with 11 bases between them. Germline V gene data show CDR1 as MNHEY and CDR2 as SMNVEV (reference sequence). The CDR3 is CASRRAGQQFF. CDR3 DNA: TGTGCCAGCAGAAGGGCAGGTCAGCAGTTCTTC.

The V call is TRBV9, the J call TRBJ1-2, with D uncertain. The CDR3 has 12 amino acids. The V end lost 4 bases, the J end lost 3 bases, and 7 bases lay between the germline ends. Germline lookup yields CDR1 SGDLS and CDR2 YYNGEE. CDR3 in amino acids: CASSHDDYGYTF. DNA of the CDR3: TGTGCCAGCAGCCACGACGACTATGGCTACACCTTC.

The V call is TRBV27, the J call TRBJ2-5; D remains unclear. From germline, CDR1 is MNHEY and CDR2 SMNVEV (reference sequence). The germline V and J ends were trimmed by 0 bases and 8 bases, with 19 bases remaining between them. There are 16 residues in the CDR3. The CDR3 reads CASSLSEWNGSYTQYF. CDR3 in DNA: TGTGCCAGCAGTTTATCGGAGTGGAACGGATCGTATACCCAGTACTTC.

This sequence joins TRBV9 and TRBJ2-3, with 14 bases identical to TRBD2. V was pared by 3 bases and J by 4 bases, with 4 bases of the junction left unmatched. From germline, CDR1 is SGDLS and CDR2 YYNGEE. The CDR3 extends over 16 amino acids. In nucleotides, the CDR3 is TGTGCCAGCAGCGCCCGGGGACTAGCGGGAGCAGATACGCAGTATTTT. It codes for CASSARGLAGADTQYF.

This rearrangement joins TRBV7-9 to TRBJ2-4, with a possible D match to TRBD1 (7 bases). The CDR3 length is 14 residues. Trimming took 6 bases from V and 6 from J, leaving 15 bases between them. The V gene's germline CDR1 is SEHNR and CDR2 FQNEAQ (reference sequence). The CDR3 reads CASSGGGDGNIQYF. The CDR3 nucleotides read TGTGCCAGCAGTGGAGGGGGCGACGGAAACATTCAGTACTTC. Variable domain in full (rest from reference TRBV7-9 and TRBJ2-4): DTGVSQNPRHKITKRGQNVTFRCDPISEHNRLYWYRQTLGQGPEFLTYFQNEAQLEKSRLLSDRFSAERPKGSFSTLEIQRTEQGDSAMYLCASSGGGDGNIQYFGAGTRLSVL.

The CDR3 coding sequence is TGTGCCAGCAGCTTAGTGTTTAGCGGGAGCACAGATACGCAGTATTTT. This sequence encodes CASSLVFSGSTDTQYF. This sequence joins TRBV7-6 and TRBJ2-3, with 7 positions matching TRBD2. The J segment lost 0 bases and the V segment lost 1 base, leaving 4 bases of the junction unmatched. Germline CDR1 reads SGHVS; CDR2 reads FNYEAQ. CDR3 size: 16 residues.

The V and J genes are TRBV9 and TRBJ2-7; TRBD2 agrees at 12 bases. Germline V lookup: CDR1 SGDLS, CDR2 YYNGEE. The CDR3 contains 15 residues. Germline trimming cut 3 bases from V and 5 bases from J; bases unmatched to any gene: 6. In DNA form, the CDR3 reads TGTGCCAGCAGCGAGACTAGCGGGAGCATTAACGAGCAGTACTTC. As protein: CASSETSGSINEQYF.

This chain uses TRBV12-3 or TRBV12-4 with TRBJ2-7, with TRBD2 as a possible D gene (6 bases). CDR3 size: 15 residues. Trimming left V 2 bases short and J 9 bases short, with 20 bases between. CDR3 in amino acids: CASSLSYRESARQYF. In DNA form, the CDR3 reads TGTGCCAGCAGTTTATCGTATCGGGAGTCGGCAAGGCAGTACTTC.

V gene TRBV6-5 combines with J gene TRBJ2-1; the D gene is possibly TRBD2 (6 bases). The CDR3 contains 17 residues. Germline V gene data show CDR1 as MNHEY and CDR2 as SVGAGI. The V end was cut by 0 bases, the J end by 4 bases, with 16 bases between. The DNA for the CDR3 is TGTGCCAGCAGTTACTCGTTCTCCCTAGCGCTGTACAATGAGCAGTTCTTC. It translates to CASSYSFSLALYNEQFF.

Only one count was recorded for this clonotype. The CDR3 loop is CASSVTSGVSYEQYF. The CDR3 DNA sequence: TGTGCCAGCAGCGTAACTAGCGGGGTCTCCTACGAGCAGTACTTC. V and J are TRBV7-6 and TRBJ2-7; the match to TRBD2 covers 10 bases. Germline V gene lookup returns CDR1 SGHVS and CDR2 FNYEAQ. Losses at the gene ends were 5 bases for V and 0 bases for J; bases not matched to a gene: 4. The length of the CDR3 is 15 residues.

The chain is built from TRBV28 and TRBJ2-7, with D possibly matching TRBD2 (5 bases). Trimming took 5 bases from V and 2 from J, leaving 13 bases between them. Germline V CDR1 and CDR2: MDHEN, SYDVKM. This CDR3 has 14 residues. The CDR3 is CASSPTGSPYEQYF. DNA for the CDR3: TGTGCCAGCAGTCCAACGGGATCTCCCTACGAGCAGTACTTC.

This clonotype was found once. This rearrangement joins TRBV7-6 to TRBJ2-1; TRBD2 matches at 10 bases. The junction had 8 bases not matched to a gene; V was cut back by 1 base and J by 5 bases. The CDR3 runs 17 residues. CDR1 and CDR2 (germline): SGHVS, FNYEAQ. The CDR3 region has the DNA TGTGCCAGCAGCTTAGAGGCTAGCGGGAGCGCCGACAATGAGCAGTTCTTC. Protein product: CASSLEASGSADNEQFF. Variable domain in full (rest from reference TRBV7-6 and TRBJ2-1): GAGVSQSPRYKVTKRGQDVALRCDPISGHVSLYWYRQALGQGPEFLTYFNYEAQQDKSGLPNDRFSAERPEGSISTLTIQRTEQRDSAMYRCASSLEASGSADNEQFFGPGTRLTVL.

This chain links TRBV20-1 with TRBJ2-7; D is perhaps TRBD1 (6 bases). Between the trimmed V and J ends, which lost 3 bases and 2 bases, there was a span of 14 bases. The length of the CDR3 is 14 residues. Looked up from germline, CDR1 is DFQATT and CDR2 is SNEGSKA (reference sequence). Here the CDR3 reads CSASPHRDAYEQYF. DNA for the CDR3: TGCAGTGCTAGCCCCCACAGGGATGCCTACGAGCAGTACTTC.